The 26 T cell receptor beta chains in this list originate from one sample, sequenced in a study of blood T cell repertoires in COVID-19. Sequenced by immunoSEQ multiplex PCR; TCRdb stores in-frame clones only, minus some. Here the sample spans 270,000 or so clones, approximately 84% being singletons. The sample taken for sequencing was PBMCs or T cells enriched from blood (not recorded which). All receptors derive from a woman aged 45-65 years who had been exposed to COVID-19.

The J gene is TRBJ2-7, the V gene TRBV2, with D maybe TRBD1 (6 bases). This CDR3 has 13 residues. Germline V CDR1 and CDR2: SNHLY, FYNNEI. Trimming pared 6 bases from V and 1 base from J, leaving 10 bases between. The CDR3 bases are TGTGCCAGCAGAGAGACAGGTTCCTACGAGCAGTACTTC. This encodes CASRETGSYEQYF. The full variable domain, completed using reference TRBV2 and TRBJ2-7, is EPEVTQTPSHQVTQMGQEVILRCVPISNHLYFYWYRQILGQKVEFLVSFYNNEISEKSEIFDDQFSVERPDGSNFTLKIRSTKLEDSAMYFCASRETGSYEQYFGPGTRLTVT.

The V call is TRBV9, the J call TRBJ1-2, with 7 bases fitting TRBD1. The V gene end was trimmed by 0 bases and the J gene end by 8 bases; junction bases not matched to a gene: 4. Germline V CDR1 and CDR2: SGDLS, YYNGEE. The CDR3 is made up of 13 amino acids. The CDR3 is CASSVATGHGYTF. DNA of the CDR3: TGTGCCAGCAGCGTAGCGACAGGGCACGGCTACACCTTC.

The chain uses TRBV2 and TRBJ1-1; D unresolved. CDR1 is SNHLY and CDR2 is FYNNEI in the germline V gene. Trimming stripped 10 bases from V and 1 base from J, with 10 bases between. The CDR3 spans 12 residues. The CDR3 sequence: CATTPGNTEAFF. In DNA form, the CDR3 reads TGTGCCACCACACCAGGGAACACTGAAGCTTTCTTT.

The table lists this clone with a count of one. This rearrangement joins TRBV5-5 to TRBJ1-4; 7 nucleotides align to TRBD1. The CDR3 spans 15 residues. The V gene end was trimmed by 4 bases and the J gene end by 1 base; junction bases not matched to a gene: 4. The germline CDR1 and CDR2 sequences are SGHKS and YYEKEE (reference sequence). CDR3 DNA sequence: TGTGCCAGCAGCAGACCAGGGGGAACTAATGAAAAACTGTTTTTT. This encodes CASSRPGGTNEKLFF.

In its sample, this clone was seen once. V is TRBV5-1 and J is TRBJ1-6; 7 bases align to TRBD1. Germline values: CDR1 SGHRS, CDR2 YFSETQ. CDR3 size: 14 residues. With V trimmed by 4 bases and J by 5 bases, 3 bases remained unmatched. CDR3 in amino acids: CASSHGTDNSPLHF. In nucleotides, the CDR3 is TGCGCCAGCAGCCACGGGACAGATAATTCACCCCTCCACTTT.

This clone was detected a few times. The sample has other DNA sequences that encode this CDR3 too. This chain connects TRBV28 to TRBJ1-1, with D hard to call. Trimming left V 6 bases short and J 3 bases short, with 8 bases between. The CDR3 has 12 amino acids. Germline V gene lookup returns CDR1 MDHEN and CDR2 SYDVKM. For the CDR3, the DNA is TGTGCCAGCAGCCCCAGGTACACTGAAGCTTTCTTT. It is translated as CASSPRYTEAFF.

This chain connects TRBV7-9 to TRBJ2-5; TRBD1 agrees at 9 bases. In germline, CDR1 is SEHNR, CDR2 FQNEAQ (reference sequence). The CDR3 totals 15 residues. V was pared by 5 bases and J by 5 bases, with 9 bases of the junction left unmatched. This CDR3 reads CASSAPGTGRETQYF. The CDR3 nucleotides read TGTGCCAGCAGCGCCCCCGGGACAGGGAGGGAGACCCAGTACTTC.

V gene TRBV4-1 combines with J gene TRBJ1-2; D remains ambiguous. The ends were cut back, 0 bases at V and 3 bases at J, with 5 bases in the middle. The germline CDR1 and CDR2 sequences are MGHRA and YSYEKL. The CDR3 sequence is 13 residues long. This CDR3 reads CASSQDRYYGYTF. DNA for the CDR3: TGCGCCAGCAGCCAAGACAGGTACTATGGCTACACCTTC.

V gene TRBV7-2 combines with J gene TRBJ1-1, with 9 positions matching TRBD1. Trimming removed 5 bases from V and 1 base from J; junction bases left unmatched: 11. The CDR3 contains 17 residues. The germline gives CDR1 SGHTA, CDR2 FQGNSA. CDR3 residues: CASSPGTGRLRNTEAFF. The DNA of the CDR3 is TGTGCCAGCAGCCCTGGGACAGGGAGGTTAAGGAACACTGAAGCTTTCTTT.

The sample holds one count of this clone. This sequence joins TRBV6-1 and TRBJ2-4; D unresolved. Germline CDR1 MNHNS, CDR2 SASEGT. The CDR3 spans 14 residues. V was shortened by 2 bases and J by 7 bases, with 12 bases between the two germline ends. The CDR3 DNA follows: TGTGCCAGCAGTGAACGGATGGGCAGGAACATTCAGTACTTC. Translation: CASSERMGRNIQYF.

The chain carries TRBV29-1 and TRBJ1-1; D not resolved. Trimming left V 4 bases short and J 5 bases short, with 14 bases between. The CDR3 length is 13 residues. CDR1 and CDR2 (germline): SQVTM, ANQGSEA. The CDR3 DNA follows: TGCAGCGTTGCTGGTATTAGAGATACTGAAGCTTTCTTT. Translation gives CSVAGIRDTEAFF. Looking up the rest from reference TRBV29-1 and TRBJ1-1 gives the full variable domain: SAVISQKPSRDICQRGTSLTIQCQVDSQVTMMFWYRQQPGQSLTLIATANQGSEATYESGFVIDKFPISRPNLTFSTLTVSNMSPEDSSIYLCSVAGIRDTEAFFGQGTRLTVV.

V usage is TRBV28 and J usage is TRBJ1-2; D is perhaps TRBD1 (5 bases). Trimming left V 7 bases short and J 7 bases short, with 16 bases between. CDR3 length: 13 amino acids. CDR1 is MDHEN and CDR2 is SYDVKM in the germline V gene. In nucleotides, the CDR3 is TGTGCCAGCACCATTTCAGGGAATAGTGGCTACACCTTC. Translation: CASTISGNSGYTF.

Here the CDR3 reads CASSFRPSGEKLFF. Here the CDR3 DNA reads TGTGCCAGCAGCTTCCGACCTAGCGGTGAAAAACTGTTTTTT. The rearrangement links TRBV13 to TRBJ1-4; D is uncertain. Trimming removed 3 bases from V and 7 bases from J, with 12 bases in between. The V gene's germline CDR1 is PRHDT and CDR2 FYEKMQ (reference sequence). The CDR3 length is 14 residues.

The chain employs TRBV7-2 and TRBJ2-1; 7 nucleotides agree with TRBD2. V lost 5 bases and J lost 7; bases outside the gene matches: 8. CDR1 and CDR2 from the germline V gene are SGHTA and FQGNSA. The length of the CDR3 is 14 residues. The chain's CDR3 is CASSPPPAGNEQFF. The DNA for the CDR3 is TGTGCCAGCAGCCCCCCGCCAGCGGGGAATGAGCAGTTCTTC.

The J gene is TRBJ1-6, the V gene TRBV7-2; the match to TRBD1 covers 8 bases. CDR1 SGHTA and CDR2 FQGNSA come from the germline V gene. The CDR3 is 15 amino acids. V shed 0 bases and J 14 bases; nucleotides not matched to a gene: 9. CDR3 nucleotide sequence: TGTGCCAGCAGCTTAGCACAGGGGGTTGGGTTGGCCCTCCACTTT. Translating it yields CASSLAQGVGLALHF.

The V and J genes are TRBV6-6 and TRBJ2-7; 9 bases are shared with TRBD2. V lost 0 bases and J lost 3; bases outside the gene matches: 6. This CDR3 comprises 16 residues. In germline, CDR1 is MNHNY, CDR2 SVGAGI (reference sequence). CDR3 DNA sequence: TGTGCCAGCAGTTACTCGAGAACTAGCGGGTACTACGAGCAGTACTTC. Its protein is CASSYSRTSGYYEQYF.

The chain is built from TRBV12-3 or TRBV12-4 and TRBJ1-1; TRBD1 matches at 8 bases. J lost 8 bases, V lost 4 bases, and 6 bases had no gene match. The CDR3 sequence is 13 residues long. For the CDR3, the DNA is TGTGCCAGCAGTTCCCAGACAGGGGAGGAAGCTTTCTTT. This sequence encodes CASSSQTGEEAFF.

The rearrangement uses TRBV6-2 or TRBV6-3 and TRBJ1-2, with a weak D call TRBD1 (5 bases). Germline V gene data show CDR1 as MNHEY and CDR2 as SVGEGT. The length of the CDR3 is 12 residues. The V end was cut by 5 bases, the J end by 5 bases, with 9 bases between. The CDR3 DNA follows: TGTGCCAGCAGTGACAGACGGTATGGCTACACCTTC. It translates to CASSDRRYGYTF.

V and J are TRBV11-2 and TRBJ1-5; D is possibly TRBD1 (6 bases). Germline CDR1 and CDR2: SGHAT and FQNNGV. Trimming stripped 5 bases from V and 3 bases from J, with 11 bases between. The CDR3 runs 14 residues. The CDR3 DNA reads as TGTGCCAGCAGCCTCGGACAGTTCAATCAGCCCCAGCATTTT. Amino acids: CASSLGQFNQPQHF.

This chain connects TRBV5-1 to TRBJ1-6, with 9 bases aligning to TRBD1. The V gene end was trimmed by 2 bases and the J gene end by 8 bases; junction bases not matched to a gene: 5. Germline V gives CDR1 SGHRS, CDR2 YFSETQ. This CDR3 region has 15 residues. The CDR3 nucleotides read TGCGCCAGCAGCTTAGGAAGGACAGGGGATTCACCCCTCCACTTT. Amino acid sequence: CASSLGRTGDSPLHF.

The genes are TRBV7-9 and TRBJ1-2, with 7 bases lining up with TRBD1. Germline CDR1 is SEHNR and CDR2 is FQNEAQ (reference sequence). The CDR3 loop spans 15 amino acids. V shed 5 bases, J shed 4 bases, and the junction held 10 bases outside the gene matches. CDR3 sequence: CASSLRTGPVYGYTF. CDR3 DNA sequence: TGTGCCAGCAGCCTCCGGACAGGACCTGTCTATGGCTACACCTTC.

The V gene is TRBV11-2, the J gene TRBJ2-7; TRBD1 agrees at 8 bases. In germline, CDR1 is SGHAT, CDR2 FQNNGV. The ends lost 3 bases at V and 4 bases at J; junction bases unmatched: 5. The CDR3 is made up of 14 amino acids. The CDR3, as DNA: TGTGCCAGCAGCTTTCCAGGGGGCGAATACGAGCAGTACTTC. It encodes CASSFPGGEYEQYF.

This clone appeared a few times. The chain is built from TRBV10-1 and TRBJ2-5, with TRBD1 identical over 9 bases. The CDR3 extends over 15 amino acids. CDR1 WNHNN and CDR2 SYGVQD come from the germline V gene (reference sequence). V trimming: 3 bases; J trimming: 5 bases; junction bases outside the gene matches: 7. The CDR3 nucleotides read TGCGCCAGCAGTGAATCGGGACAGGGATTGGAGACCCAGTACTTC. Residues: CASSESGQGLETQYF.

CDR3 sequence: CASSIGRGYQETQYF. The CDR3 coding sequence is TGTGCCAGTAGTATCGGACGGGGGTACCAAGAGACCCAGTACTTC. The rearrangement uses TRBV19 and TRBJ2-5, with D tentatively TRBD2 (6 bases). With 3 bases removed from V and 0 bases from J, the gap between germline ends came to 11 bases. Germline lookup yields CDR1 LNHDA and CDR2 SQIVND (reference sequence). The CDR3 is made up of 15 amino acids.

The rearrangement joins TRBV4-1 to TRBJ2-1; the D gene is possibly TRBD2 (5 bases). Germline CDR1 and CDR2: MGHRA and YSYEKL. V was cut by 0 bases and J by 7 bases, with 16 bases left in between. CDR3 length: 16 residues. CDR3 sequence: CASSQELLVSGNEQFF. Here the CDR3 DNA reads TGCGCCAGCAGCCAAGAATTACTAGTGTCCGGTAATGAGCAGTTCTTC.

The sample holds one count of this clone. This CDR3 reads CASSPSGQGYNEQFF. The CDR3, as DNA: TGTGCCAGCAGCCCGTCGGGACAGGGCTACAATGAGCAGTTCTTC. The chain is built from TRBV7-9 and TRBJ2-1, with 9 bases that match TRBD1. The CDR3 contains 15 residues. J lost 3 bases, V lost 5 bases, and 5 bases had no gene match. Germline V gene lookup returns CDR1 SEHNR and CDR2 FQNEAQ (reference sequence).